This T cell receptor (beta chain) was obtained from a study of long-term antiretroviral therapy in people with HIV. Study-wide results and limits: All time points showed a repertoire dominated by clones expanded before ART. Specimens of blood were obtained during about 2004 to 2018, possibly under older ART regimens.

Worth noting for this clone: Its matching antigen is unknown.

Researchers ran immunoSEQ v3.0 at survey level. Roughly 40,000-55,000 T-cell genomes per sample were the sequencing target. Profiled with immunoSEQ multiplex PCR; TCRdb holds only in-frame clones, not every one. Here the sample spans almost 20,000 clones, 75% to 90% being singletons. None of the participants with HIV were treated outside the United States. The V gene's germline CDR1 is LGHNT and CDR2 FRNRAP. V lost 5 bases and J lost 3, with 11 bases in between. The CDR3 covers 15 residues. This clonotype was obtained from a woman in her thirties or forties with HIV. J is TRBJ1-6 and V is TRBV12-5, with D maybe TRBD1 (5 bases). The sample in question was unsorted PBMCs, obtained 0.2 years after starting antiretroviral therapy. The CDR3 DNA sequence: TGTGCTAGTGGTGACAGCAGGGACTATAATTCACCCCTCCACTTT. Translated, it gives CASGDSRDYNSPLHF.